The TCR beta chain described here comes from a study of patients with pleural tuberculosis. This CDR3 has 14 residues. CDR1 is LGHNT and CDR2 is FRNRAP in the germline V gene. Trimming cost V 1 base and J 8 bases, with 14 bases left between them. TCRdb re-derived calls from the reads in MiXCR, one entry per CDR3 protein. The sample has about 29,000 distinct CDR3 sequences, over 15% seen once; the top ten hold roughly 4%. This clonotype appeared many times. Sequenced: peripheral blood. The receptor was isolated from a human donor with pleural tuberculosis. The V and J genes are TRBV12-5 and TRBJ1-2; no firm D call. The CDR3 DNA is TGTGCTAGTGGTTTGGATGCGGCCCCGGGGGGCTACACCTTC. Encoded protein: CASGLDAAPGGYTF.